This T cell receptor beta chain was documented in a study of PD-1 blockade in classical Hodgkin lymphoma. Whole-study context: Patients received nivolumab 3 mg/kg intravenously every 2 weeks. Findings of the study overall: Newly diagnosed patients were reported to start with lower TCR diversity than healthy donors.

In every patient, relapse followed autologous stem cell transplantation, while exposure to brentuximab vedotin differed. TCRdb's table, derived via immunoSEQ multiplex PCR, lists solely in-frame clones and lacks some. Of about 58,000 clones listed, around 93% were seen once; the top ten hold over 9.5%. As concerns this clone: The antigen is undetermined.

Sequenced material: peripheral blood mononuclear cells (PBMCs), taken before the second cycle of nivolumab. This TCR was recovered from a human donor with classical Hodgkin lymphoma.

Written as DNA, the CDR3 is TGTGCCAGCAGCGGACAGGGGGGATACGAGCAGTACTTC. Translated, it gives CASSGQGGYEQYF. The J gene is TRBJ2-7, the V gene TRBV9, with 9 nucleotides matching TRBD1. The CDR3 runs to 13 residues. CDR1 and CDR2 from the germline V gene are SGDLS and YYNGEE. Trimming took 3 bases from V and 4 from J; bases not matched to a gene: 2.